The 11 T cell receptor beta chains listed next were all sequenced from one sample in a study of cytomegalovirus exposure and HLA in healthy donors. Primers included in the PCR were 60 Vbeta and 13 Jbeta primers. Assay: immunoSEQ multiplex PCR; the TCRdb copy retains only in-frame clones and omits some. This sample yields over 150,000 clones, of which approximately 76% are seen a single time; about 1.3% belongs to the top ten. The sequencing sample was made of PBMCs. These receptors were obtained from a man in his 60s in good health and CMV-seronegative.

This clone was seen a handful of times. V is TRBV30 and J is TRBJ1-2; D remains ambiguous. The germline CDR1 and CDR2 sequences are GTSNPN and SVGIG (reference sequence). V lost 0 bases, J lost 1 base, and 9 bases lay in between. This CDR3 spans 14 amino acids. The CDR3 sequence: CAWSVLSYNYGYTF. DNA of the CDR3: TGTGCCTGGAGTGTACTGTCTTATAACTATGGCTACACCTTC.

The CDR3 is CASITLLRGLAIDTQYF. CDR3 bases: TGTGCCAGCATTACCCTGCTACGGGGACTAGCGATAGATACGCAGTATTTT. This chain uses TRBV21-1 with TRBJ2-3; the listed D gene, TRBD2, was not tested against the DNA. TRBV21-1 is tagged as a pseudogene. This CDR3 contains 17 residues.

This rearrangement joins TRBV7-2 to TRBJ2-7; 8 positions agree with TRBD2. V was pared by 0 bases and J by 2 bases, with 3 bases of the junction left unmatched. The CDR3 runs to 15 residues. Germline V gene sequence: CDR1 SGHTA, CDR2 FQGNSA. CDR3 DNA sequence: TGTGCCAGCAGCTTAGCGGGGACTAGTCCCTACGAGCAGTACTTC. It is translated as CASSLAGTSPYEQYF.

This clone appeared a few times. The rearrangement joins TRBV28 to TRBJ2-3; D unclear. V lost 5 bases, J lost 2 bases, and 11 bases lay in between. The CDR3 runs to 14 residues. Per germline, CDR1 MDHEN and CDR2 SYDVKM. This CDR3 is CASSGATTTDTQYF. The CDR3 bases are TGTGCCAGCAGTGGAGCTACGACCACAGATACGCAGTATTTT.

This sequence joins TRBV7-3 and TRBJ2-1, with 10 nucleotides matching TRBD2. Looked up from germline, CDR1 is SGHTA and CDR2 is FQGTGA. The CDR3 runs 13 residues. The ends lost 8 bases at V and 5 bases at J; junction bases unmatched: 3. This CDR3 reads CASASGGNNEQFF. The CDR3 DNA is TGTGCCAGCGCTAGCGGGGGTAACAATGAGCAGTTCTTC.

The CDR3 bases are TGCGCCAGCAGCTTGGTTATCGACAGCTACAATGAGCAGTTCTTC. Translated, it gives CASSLVIDSYNEQFF. The chain has TRBV5-1 and TRBJ2-1; tentatively, D is TRBD1 (5 bases). Germline V CDR1 and CDR2: SGHRS, YFSETQ. Trimming removed 0 bases from V and 3 bases from J, with 10 bases in between. This CDR3 is built from 15 residues. Variable domain in full (rest from reference TRBV5-1 and TRBJ2-1): KAGVTQTPRYLIKTRGQQVTLSCSPISGHRSVSWYQQTPGQGLQFLFEYFSETQRNKGNFPGRFSGRQFSNSRSEMNVSTLELGDSALYLCASSLVIDSYNEQFFGPGTRLTVL.

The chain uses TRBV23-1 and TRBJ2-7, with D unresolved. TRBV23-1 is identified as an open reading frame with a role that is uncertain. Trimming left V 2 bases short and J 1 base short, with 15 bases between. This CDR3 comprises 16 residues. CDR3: CASSQSFVVVSYEQYF. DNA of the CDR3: TGCGCCAGCAGTCAAAGCTTTGTGGTAGTATCCTACGAGCAGTACTTC.

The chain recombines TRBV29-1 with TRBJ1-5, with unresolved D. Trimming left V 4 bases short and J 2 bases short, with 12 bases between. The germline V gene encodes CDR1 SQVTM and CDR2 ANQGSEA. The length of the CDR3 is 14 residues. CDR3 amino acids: CSVAVRGGNQPQHF. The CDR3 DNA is TGCAGCGTTGCTGTTCGGGGTGGCAATCAGCCCCAGCATTTT.

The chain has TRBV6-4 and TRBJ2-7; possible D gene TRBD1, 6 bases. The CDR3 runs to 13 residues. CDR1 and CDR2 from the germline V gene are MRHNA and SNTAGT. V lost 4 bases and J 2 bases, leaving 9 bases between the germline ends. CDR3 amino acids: CASSATGTYEQYF. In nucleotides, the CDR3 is TGTGCCAGCAGTGCCACAGGGACCTACGAGCAGTACTTC.

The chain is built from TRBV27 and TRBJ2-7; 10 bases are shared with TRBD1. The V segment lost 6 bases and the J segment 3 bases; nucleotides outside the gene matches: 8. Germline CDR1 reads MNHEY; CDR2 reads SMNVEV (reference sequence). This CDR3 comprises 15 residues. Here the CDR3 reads CASSLRDRGHYEQYF. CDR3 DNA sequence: TGTGCCAGCAGCCTCCGGGACAGGGGACACTACGAGCAGTACTTC.

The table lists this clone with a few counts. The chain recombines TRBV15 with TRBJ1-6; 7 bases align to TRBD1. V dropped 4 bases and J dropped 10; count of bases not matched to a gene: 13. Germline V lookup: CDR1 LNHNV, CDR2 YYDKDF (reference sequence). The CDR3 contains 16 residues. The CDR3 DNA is TGTGCCACCAGCACATATTCCGAGACAGGGCTATCACCCCTCCACTTT. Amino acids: CATSTYSETGLSPLHF.